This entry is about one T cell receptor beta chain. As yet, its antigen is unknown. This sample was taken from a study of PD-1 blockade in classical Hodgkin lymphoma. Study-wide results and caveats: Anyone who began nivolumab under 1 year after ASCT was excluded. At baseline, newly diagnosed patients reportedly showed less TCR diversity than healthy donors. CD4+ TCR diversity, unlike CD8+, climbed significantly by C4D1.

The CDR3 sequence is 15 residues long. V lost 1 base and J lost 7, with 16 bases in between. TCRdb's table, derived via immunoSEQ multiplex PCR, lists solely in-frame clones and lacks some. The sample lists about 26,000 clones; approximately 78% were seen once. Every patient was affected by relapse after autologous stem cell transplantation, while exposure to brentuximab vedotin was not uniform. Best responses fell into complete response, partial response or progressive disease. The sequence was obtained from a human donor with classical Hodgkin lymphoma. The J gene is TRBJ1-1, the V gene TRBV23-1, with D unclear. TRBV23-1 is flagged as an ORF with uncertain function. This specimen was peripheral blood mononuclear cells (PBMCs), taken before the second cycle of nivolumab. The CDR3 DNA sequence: TGCGCCAGCAGTCAATGCCCACTACACAGAATTGAAGCTTTCTTT. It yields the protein CASSQCPLHRIEAFF.